This T cell receptor beta chain was recovered during a study of blood T cells in healthy people across ages. Study results and caveats: Donors of long life had a larger count of naive CD4+ cells and greater diversity than aged donors. Higher naive T cell percentage went strongly together with higher TCR beta diversity.

A J-beta primer mix and a sample-barcoded 5' primer were used in a second PCR of about 6 to 12 cycles. TCRdb reprocessed the 5' RACE reads with MiXCR, giving one entry per CDR3 protein. The sample carries fewer than 2,000,000 distinct CDR3 sequences, roughly 32% recorded once. Healthy Caucasian individuals from Russia aged roughly 6 to 90 served as donors. Turning to this clonotype: What it recognizes is unknown.

The V gene's germline CDR1 is SGDLS and CDR2 YYNGEE. The CDR3 extends over 14 amino acids. The trim removed 3 bases at V and 14 bases at J, leaving 14 bases unmatched. The sequenced sample was blood. This sequence originates from a woman aged 25 to 39 in good health. The chain employs TRBV9 and TRBJ2-1; 7 nucleotides match TRBD1. The CDR3 loop reads CASSALGGRGREFF. CDR3 coding DNA: TGTGCCAGCAGCGCCCTAGGGGGCAGGGGTAGGGAGTTCTTC.